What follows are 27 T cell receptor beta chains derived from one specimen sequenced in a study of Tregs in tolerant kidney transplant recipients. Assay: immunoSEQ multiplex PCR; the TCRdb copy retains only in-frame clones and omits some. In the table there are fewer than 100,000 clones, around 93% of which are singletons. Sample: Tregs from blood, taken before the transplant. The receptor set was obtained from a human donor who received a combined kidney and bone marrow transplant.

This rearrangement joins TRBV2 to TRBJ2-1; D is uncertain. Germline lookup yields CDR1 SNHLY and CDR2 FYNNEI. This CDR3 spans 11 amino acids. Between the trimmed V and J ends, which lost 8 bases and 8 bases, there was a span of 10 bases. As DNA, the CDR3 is TGTGCCAGCGATTGGTCGGATGAGCAGTTCTTC. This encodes CASDWSDEQFF.

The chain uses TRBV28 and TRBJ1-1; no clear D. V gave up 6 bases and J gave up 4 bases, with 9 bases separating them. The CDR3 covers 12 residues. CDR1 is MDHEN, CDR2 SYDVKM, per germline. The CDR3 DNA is TGTGCCAGCAGCCTGGGTCCCACTGAAGCTTTCTTT. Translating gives CASSLGPTEAFF.

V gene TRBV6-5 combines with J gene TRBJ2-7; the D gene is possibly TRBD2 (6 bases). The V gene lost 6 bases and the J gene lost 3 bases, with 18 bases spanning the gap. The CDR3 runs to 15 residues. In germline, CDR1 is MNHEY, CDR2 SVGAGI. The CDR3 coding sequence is TGTGCCAGCAGATTGGGGGGTAGTCAAAACTACGAGCAGTACTTC. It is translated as CASRLGGSQNYEQYF.

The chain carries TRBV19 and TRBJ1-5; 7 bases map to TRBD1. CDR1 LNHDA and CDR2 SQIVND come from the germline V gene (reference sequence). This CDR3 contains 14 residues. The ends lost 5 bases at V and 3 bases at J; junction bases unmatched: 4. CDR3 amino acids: CASSLQGNNQPQHF. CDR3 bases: TGTGCCAGTAGTTTACAGGGGAACAATCAGCCCCAGCATTTT.

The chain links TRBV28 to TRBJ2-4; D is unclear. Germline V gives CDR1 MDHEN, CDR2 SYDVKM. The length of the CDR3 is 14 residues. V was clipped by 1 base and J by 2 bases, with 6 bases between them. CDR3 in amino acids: CASSLYSTKNIQYF. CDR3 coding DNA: TGTGCCAGCAGTTTATACAGCACCAAAAACATTCAGTACTTC.

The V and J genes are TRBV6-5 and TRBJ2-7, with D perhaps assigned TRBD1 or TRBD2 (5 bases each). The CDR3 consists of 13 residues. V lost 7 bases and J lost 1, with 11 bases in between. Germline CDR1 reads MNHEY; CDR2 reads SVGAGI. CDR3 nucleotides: TGTGCCAGCACCAGGGACGCGTCCTACGAGCAGTACTTC. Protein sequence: CASTRDASYEQYF.

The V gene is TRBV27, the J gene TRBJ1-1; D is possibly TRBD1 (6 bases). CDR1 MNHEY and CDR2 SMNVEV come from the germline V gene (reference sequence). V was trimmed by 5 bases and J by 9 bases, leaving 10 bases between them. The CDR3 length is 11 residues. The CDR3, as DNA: TGTGCCAGCAGTAAAGGGGGGAAAGCTTTCTTT. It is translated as CASSKGGKAFF.

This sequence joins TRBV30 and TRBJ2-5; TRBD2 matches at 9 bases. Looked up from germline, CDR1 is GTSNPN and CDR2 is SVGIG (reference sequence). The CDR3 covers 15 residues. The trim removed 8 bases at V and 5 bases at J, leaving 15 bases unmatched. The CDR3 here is CAGQTPGLATETQYF. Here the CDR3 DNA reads TGTGCCGGCCAGACGCCGGGACTAGCTACCGAGACCCAGTACTTC.

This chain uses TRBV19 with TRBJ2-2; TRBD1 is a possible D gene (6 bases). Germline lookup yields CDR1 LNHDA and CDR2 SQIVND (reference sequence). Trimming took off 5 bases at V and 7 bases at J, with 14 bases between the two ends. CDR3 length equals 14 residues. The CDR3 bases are TGTGCCAGTAGTCACAGGGTTGTGAGCGGGGAGCTGTTTTTT. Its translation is CASSHRVVSGELFF. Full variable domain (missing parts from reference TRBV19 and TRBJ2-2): DGGITQSPKYLFRKEGQNVTLSCEQNLNHDAMYWYRQDPGQGLRLIYYSQIVNDFQKGDIAEGYSVSREKKESFPLTVTSAQKNPTAFYLCASSHRVVSGELFFGEGSRLTVL.

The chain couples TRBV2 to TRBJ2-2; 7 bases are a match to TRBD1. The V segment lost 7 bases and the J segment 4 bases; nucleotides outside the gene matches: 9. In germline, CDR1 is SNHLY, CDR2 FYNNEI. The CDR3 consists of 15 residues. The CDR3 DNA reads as TGTGCCAGCACAATGACAGGGCCCAGCACCGGGGAGCTGTTTTTT. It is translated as CASTMTGPSTGELFF.

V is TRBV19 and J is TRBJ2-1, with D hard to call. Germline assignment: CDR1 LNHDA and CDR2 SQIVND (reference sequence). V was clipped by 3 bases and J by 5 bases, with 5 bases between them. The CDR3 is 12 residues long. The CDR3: CASSIPHNEQFF. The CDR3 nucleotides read TGTGCCAGTAGTATCCCCCACAATGAGCAGTTCTTC.

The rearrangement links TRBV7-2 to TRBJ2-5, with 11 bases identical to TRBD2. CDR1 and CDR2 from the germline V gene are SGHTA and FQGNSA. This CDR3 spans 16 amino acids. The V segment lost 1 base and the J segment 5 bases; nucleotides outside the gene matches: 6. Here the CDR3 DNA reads TGTGCCAGCAGCTTAGAGCTAGCGGGAGGTTACGAGACCCAGTACTTC. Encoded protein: CASSLELAGGYETQYF. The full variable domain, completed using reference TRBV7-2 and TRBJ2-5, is GAGVSQSPSNKVTEKGKDVELRCDPISGHTALYWYRQSLGQGLEFLIYFQGNSAPDKSGLPSDRFSAERTGGSVSTLTIQRTQQEDSAVYLCASSLELAGGYETQYFGPGTRLLVL.

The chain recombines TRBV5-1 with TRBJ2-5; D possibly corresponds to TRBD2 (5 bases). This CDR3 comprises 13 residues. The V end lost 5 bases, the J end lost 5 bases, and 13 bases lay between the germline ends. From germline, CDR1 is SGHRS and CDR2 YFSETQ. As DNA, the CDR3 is TGCGCCAGCAGTTCGGGGAACGGCGAGACCCAGTACTTC. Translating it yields CASSSGNGETQYF.

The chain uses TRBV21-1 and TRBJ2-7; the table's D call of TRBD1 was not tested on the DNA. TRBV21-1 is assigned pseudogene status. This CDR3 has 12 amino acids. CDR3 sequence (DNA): TGTGCCAGCCCAGGGGACAGCCACGAGCAGTACTTC. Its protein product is CASPGDSHEQYF.

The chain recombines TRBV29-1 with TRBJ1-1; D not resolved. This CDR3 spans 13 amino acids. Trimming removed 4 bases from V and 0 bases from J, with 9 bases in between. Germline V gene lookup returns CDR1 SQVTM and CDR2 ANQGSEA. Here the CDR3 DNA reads TGCAGCGTTGCGGGAGTGATGAACACTGAAGCTTTCTTT. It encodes CSVAGVMNTEAFF.

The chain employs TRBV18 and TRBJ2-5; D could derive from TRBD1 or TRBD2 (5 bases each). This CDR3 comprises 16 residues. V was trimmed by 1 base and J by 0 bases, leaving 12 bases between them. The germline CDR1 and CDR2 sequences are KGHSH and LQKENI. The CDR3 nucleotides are TGTGCCAGCTCACCACTTGCAGGGACGTACCAAGAGACCCAGTACTTC. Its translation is CASSPLAGTYQETQYF.

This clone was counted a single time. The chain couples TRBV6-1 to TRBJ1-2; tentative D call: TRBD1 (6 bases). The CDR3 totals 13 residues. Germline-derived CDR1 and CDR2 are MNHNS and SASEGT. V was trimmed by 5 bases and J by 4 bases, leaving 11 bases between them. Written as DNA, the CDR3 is TGTGCCAGCAGTTCAGGGGATTTCTATGGCTACACCTTC. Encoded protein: CASSSGDFYGYTF.

This CDR3 is CASSKAGPTYGYTF. The CDR3 DNA follows: TGTGCCAGCAGCAAAGCGGGACCGACCTATGGCTACACCTTC. This chain connects TRBV6-5 to TRBJ1-2, with a tentative D call TRBD1 (5 bases). The germline V and J ends were trimmed by 6 bases and 4 bases, with 15 bases remaining between them. In germline, CDR1 is MNHEY, CDR2 SVGAGI. The CDR3 sequence is 14 residues long.

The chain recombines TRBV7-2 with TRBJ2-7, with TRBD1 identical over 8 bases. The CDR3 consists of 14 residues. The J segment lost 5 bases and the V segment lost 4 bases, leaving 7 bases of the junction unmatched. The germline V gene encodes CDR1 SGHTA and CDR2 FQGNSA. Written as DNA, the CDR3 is TGTGCCAGCAGCTCGGACAGGGCGATTAACGAGCAGTACTTC. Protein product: CASSSDRAINEQYF.

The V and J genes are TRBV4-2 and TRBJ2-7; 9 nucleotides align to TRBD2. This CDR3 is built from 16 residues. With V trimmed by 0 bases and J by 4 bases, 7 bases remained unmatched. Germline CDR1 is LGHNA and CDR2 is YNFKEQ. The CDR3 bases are TGTGCCAGCAGCCAAGATCAAGTTAGCGGGAGATACGAGCAGTACTTC. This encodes CASSQDQVSGRYEQYF.

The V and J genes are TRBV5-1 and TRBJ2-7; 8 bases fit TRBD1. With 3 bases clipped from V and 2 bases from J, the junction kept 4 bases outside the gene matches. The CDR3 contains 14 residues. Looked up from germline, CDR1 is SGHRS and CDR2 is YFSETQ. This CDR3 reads CASSSGQVPYEQYF. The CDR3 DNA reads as TGCGCCAGCAGCTCGGGACAGGTCCCCTACGAGCAGTACTTC.

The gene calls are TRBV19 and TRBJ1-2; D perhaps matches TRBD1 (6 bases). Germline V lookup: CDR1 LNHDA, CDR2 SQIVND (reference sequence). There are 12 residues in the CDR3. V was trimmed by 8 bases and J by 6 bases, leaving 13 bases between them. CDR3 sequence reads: CASQQGWDGYTF. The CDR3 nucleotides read TGTGCCAGTCAACAGGGTTGGGATGGCTACACCTTC.

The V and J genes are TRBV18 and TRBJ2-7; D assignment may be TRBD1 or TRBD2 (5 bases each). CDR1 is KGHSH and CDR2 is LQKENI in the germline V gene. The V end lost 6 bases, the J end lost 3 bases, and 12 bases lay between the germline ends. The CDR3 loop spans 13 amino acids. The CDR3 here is CASSPGTHYEQYF. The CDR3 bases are TGTGCCAGCTCTCCCGGGACCCACTACGAGCAGTACTTC.

In nucleotides, the CDR3 is TGTGCCAGCAGCTTCGACAGGGGTGCTGGCTACACCTTC. It is translated as CASSFDRGAGYTF. The chain couples TRBV7-9 to TRBJ1-2, with 8 bases fitting TRBD1. Losses at the gene ends were 3 bases for V and 7 bases for J; bases not matched to a gene: 4. The CDR3 consists of 13 residues. The germline V gene has CDR1 SEHNR and CDR2 FQNEAQ (reference sequence).

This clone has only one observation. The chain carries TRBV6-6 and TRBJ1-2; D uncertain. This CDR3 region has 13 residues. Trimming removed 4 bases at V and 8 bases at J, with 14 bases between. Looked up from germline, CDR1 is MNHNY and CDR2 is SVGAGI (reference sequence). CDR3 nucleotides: TGTGCCAGCAGTTCTGGGTCACGGAGAGGCTACACCTTC. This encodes CASSSGSRRGYTF.

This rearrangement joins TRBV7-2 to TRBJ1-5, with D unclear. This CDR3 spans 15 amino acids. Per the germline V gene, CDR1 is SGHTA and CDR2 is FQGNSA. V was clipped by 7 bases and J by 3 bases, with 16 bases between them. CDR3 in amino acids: CASTQEGWLNQPQHF. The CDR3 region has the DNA TGTGCCAGCACCCAAGAAGGGTGGCTCAATCAGCCCCAGCATTTT.

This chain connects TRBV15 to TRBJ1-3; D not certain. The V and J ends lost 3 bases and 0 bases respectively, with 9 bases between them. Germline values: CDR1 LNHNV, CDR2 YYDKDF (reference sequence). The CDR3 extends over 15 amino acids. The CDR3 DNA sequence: TGTGCCACCAGCAGTGACGGCTACTCTGGAAACACCATATATTTT. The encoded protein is CATSSDGYSGNTIYF.